These 17 T cell receptor beta chains share one sample of origin, sequenced in a study of a mutant IDH1 vaccine in newly diagnosed glioma. Profiling relied on immunoSEQ multiplex PCR, and the TCRdb table lists in-frame clones only, not all of them. In the table there are tens of thousands of clones, around 80% of which are singletons. Their antigens are not known. Specified time point: week 35, safety follow-up. Topical imiquimod accompanied each vaccine dose, which consisted of 300 ug of mutant IDH1 20-mer peptide. The specimen comprised PBMCs, sampled from a glioma patient whose treatment included an IDH1 peptide vaccine. Receptors originate from a man aged 45-65 years with glioma.

The chain recombines TRBV4-1 with TRBJ2-1; D is unresolved. Germline CDR1 reads MGHRA; CDR2 reads YSYEKL. Between the trimmed V and J ends, which lost 2 bases and 5 bases, there was a span of 7 bases. This CDR3 spans 13 amino acids. CDR3 amino acids: CASSQYLNNEQFF. The CDR3 coding sequence is TGCGCCAGCAGCCAATACCTTAACAATGAGCAGTTCTTC.

V usage is TRBV27 and J usage is TRBJ2-3; D remains ambiguous. Germline lookup yields CDR1 MNHEY and CDR2 SMNVEV (reference sequence). V was pared by 2 bases and J by 3 bases, with 6 bases between. The CDR3 contains 13 residues. CDR3 region: CASSLTRTDTQYF. CDR3 in DNA: TGTGCCAGCAGTTTAACCCGTACAGATACGCAGTATTTT.

The gene calls are TRBV4-2 and TRBJ2-3; the D call may be TRBD1 or TRBD2 (5 bases each). The CDR3 extends over 12 amino acids. V was trimmed by 5 bases and J by 6 bases, leaving 9 bases between them. The germline V gene encodes CDR1 LGHNA and CDR2 YNFKEQ. The CDR3 is CASSFRGDTQYF. DNA for the CDR3: TGTGCCAGCAGCTTTCGGGGCGATACGCAGTATTTT.

This chain joins TRBV4-1 and TRBJ2-5; 9 positions match TRBD2. The CDR3 spans 17 residues. CDR1 MGHRA and CDR2 YSYEKL come from the germline V gene. With V trimmed by 0 bases and J by 3 bases, 8 bases remained unmatched. CDR3 residues: CASSQDEPSGTKETQYF. In DNA, the CDR3 is TGCGCCAGCAGCCAAGATGAACCTAGCGGGACAAAAGAGACCCAGTACTTC.

The chain carries TRBV15 and TRBJ1-1, with D tentatively TRBD1 (6 bases). Germline CDR1 is LNHNV and CDR2 is YYDKDF (reference sequence). Trimming stripped 0 bases from V and 7 bases from J, with 9 bases between. The CDR3 has 13 residues. CDR3 sequence: CATSRDPQGEAFF. As DNA, the CDR3 is TGTGCCACCAGCAGAGATCCACAGGGTGAAGCTTTCTTT. Supplemented by reference TRBV15 and TRBJ1-1, the full variable domain reads DAMVIQNPRYQVTQFGKPVTLSCSQTLNHNVMYWYQQKSSQAPKLLFHYYDKDFNNEADTPDNFQSRRPNTSFCFLDIRSPGLGDTAMYLCATSRDPQGEAFFGQGTRLTVV.

The rearrangement joins TRBV4-1 to TRBJ2-2, with TRBD1 identical over 9 bases. The CDR3 contains 16 residues. Trimming cost V 3 bases and J 7 bases; bases outside gene matches: 9. CDR1 and CDR2 (germline): MGHRA, YSYEKL. Written as DNA, the CDR3 is TGCGCCAGCAGCCAGGGGCCGGGACAGGGTTTCGGGGAGCTGTTTTTT. Translation: CASSQGPGQGFGELFF.

The rearrangement links TRBV27 to TRBJ1-5; D is possibly TRBD1 (5 bases). The CDR3 sequence is 13 residues long. The ends were cut back, 4 bases at V and 5 bases at J, with 9 bases in the middle. Germline V gene data show CDR1 as MNHEY and CDR2 as SMNVEV (reference sequence). CDR3: CASSSSRDQPQHF. CDR3 sequence (DNA): TGTGCCAGCAGTTCCTCCAGGGATCAGCCCCAGCATTTT.

J is TRBJ1-6 and V is TRBV7-9, with 7 positions matching TRBD1. The V gene's germline CDR1 is SEHNR and CDR2 FQNEAQ (reference sequence). Losses at the gene ends were 4 bases for V and 10 bases for J; bases not matched to a gene: 7. The CDR3 runs 14 residues. The CDR3 DNA follows: TGTGCCAGCAGCTACAGGGGAACGGGCTCACCCCTCCACTTT. It yields the protein CASSYRGTGSPLHF.

The chain links TRBV30 to TRBJ2-3; D not resolved. Per the germline V gene, CDR1 is GTSNPN and CDR2 is SVGIG (reference sequence). The CDR3 loop spans 13 amino acids. V was trimmed by 8 bases and J by 0 bases, leaving 12 bases between them. The CDR3, as DNA: TGTGCCAGTACGGCGAGTAGCACAGATACGCAGTATTTT. It codes for CASTASSTDTQYF.

V usage is TRBV5-1 and J usage is TRBJ2-5; D is tentatively TRBD1 or TRBD2 (6 bases each). The CDR3 is 20 amino acids. V was pared by 4 bases and J by 5 bases, with 33 bases between. Looked up from germline, CDR1 is SGHRS and CDR2 is YFSETQ. This chain's CDR3 is CASSSRTVRTLRRGEETQYF. CDR3 sequence (DNA): TGCGCCAGCAGCAGCAGGACAGTTCGGACCCTCCGGCGGGGTGAGGAGACCCAGTACTTC. Full variable domain (rest looked up from reference TRBV5-1 and TRBJ2-5): KAGVTQTPRYLIKTRGQQVTLSCSPISGHRSVSWYQQTPGQGLQFLFEYFSETQRNKGNFPGRFSGRQFSNSRSEMNVSTLELGDSALYLCASSSRTVRTLRRGEETQYFGPGTRLLVL.

The rearrangement uses TRBV5-6 and TRBJ1-3; D uncertain. Germline assignment: CDR1 SGHDT and CDR2 YYEEEE. Trimming removed 6 bases at V and 0 bases at J, with 16 bases between. The CDR3 has 16 residues. The CDR3 DNA reads as TGTGCCAGCACCCTTTGGTCCCACAGCTCTGGAAACACCATATATTTT. Its protein is CASTLWSHSSGNTIYF.

This clone was observed once. The gene calls are TRBV14 and TRBJ2-7; a weak D match, TRBD1 (5 bases). The V gene's germline CDR1 is SGHDN and CDR2 FVKESK. CDR3 length: 13 amino acids. Trimming took off 0 bases at V and 5 bases at J, with 8 bases between the two ends. CDR3 DNA sequence: TGTGCCAGCAGCCAAGACGAGGACAACGAGCAGTACTTC. Protein: CASSQDEDNEQYF.

This clone came up a few times. This chain uses TRBV19 with TRBJ1-1, with D possibly matching TRBD1 (5 bases). Trimming removed 7 bases from V and 1 base from J, with 10 bases in between. The CDR3 has 13 residues. CDR1 is LNHDA and CDR2 is SQIVND in the germline V gene (reference sequence). DNA of the CDR3: TGTGCCAGTAACGCCAGGGAGAACACTGAAGCTTTCTTT. Translating it yields CASNARENTEAFF. The full variable domain, rest sourced from reference TRBV19 and TRBJ1-1, is DGGITQSPKYLFRKEGQNVTLSCEQNLNHDAMYWYRQDPGQGLRLIYYSQIVNDFQKGDIAEGYSVSREKKESFPLTVTSAQKNPTAFYLCASNARENTEAFFGQGTRLTVV.

The chain uses TRBV19 and TRBJ1-2, with unresolved D. Germline CDR1 reads LNHDA; CDR2 reads SQIVND (reference sequence). CDR3 length: 13 amino acids. V was trimmed by 2 bases and J by 13 bases, leaving 17 bases between them. The chain's CDR3 is CASSITGRRGSTF. The CDR3 DNA follows: TGTGCCAGTAGTATAACGGGCCGGCGGGGATCCACCTTC.

The genes are TRBV5-1 and TRBJ1-1; 10 bases match TRBD1. The J segment lost 9 bases and the V segment lost 0 bases, leaving 5 bases of the junction unmatched. CDR1 and CDR2 (germline): SGHRS, YFSETQ. The CDR3 spans 14 residues. CDR3 amino acids: CASSLGQGARKAFF. The DNA for the CDR3 is TGCGCCAGCAGCTTGGGACAGGGGGCTCGGAAAGCTTTCTTT.

This clone appeared once. This rearrangement joins TRBV6-6 to TRBJ2-7, with 7 bases that match TRBD2. The CDR3 is 12 residues long. V shed 4 bases and J 7 bases; nucleotides not matched to a gene: 4. Germline lookup yields CDR1 MNHNY and CDR2 SVGAGI (reference sequence). This CDR3 reads CASSWGGGEQYF. DNA for the CDR3: TGTGCCAGCAGTTGGGGGGGTGGAGAGCAGTACTTC.

CDR3 DNA sequence: TGCAGTGCTGGACAGGGAAGGGAGCTGTTTTTT. Amino acid sequence: CSAGQGRELFF. The genes are TRBV20-1 and TRBJ2-2, with 8 bases aligning to TRBD1. V gave up 5 bases and J gave up 9 bases; unmatched junction bases: 2. Germline assignment: CDR1 DFQATT and CDR2 SNEGSKA (reference sequence). The CDR3 covers 11 residues.